This T cell receptor (beta chain) originates from a study of T cell repertoires in cytomegalovirus infection. Study context: In public TCR beta signatures, there were indications of both CMV infection and matching HLA type. Whole-study findings and limits: The ex vivo response was dominated by HLA-C-restricted CMV-specific TCR beta clonotypes.

As for this clonotype: Its specificity is not known.

CDR1 is MNHNS, CDR2 SASEGT, per germline. V lost 6 bases and J 1 base, leaving 21 bases between the germline ends. CDR3 size: 17 residues. Each CDR3 protein gets one entry after TCRdb re-called the reads with MiXCR. Here the sample spans some 700,000 distinct CDR3 sequences, around 35% being singletons. This chain links TRBV6-1 with TRBJ1-2; a possible D gene is TRBD1 (5 bases). The TCR sequence derives from a human donor in good health (CMV status not recorded). Some clones in this sample may be carry-over from other donors' samples. Sequencing was performed on cultured PBMCs, taken from culture after CMV antigen stimulation. The DNA for the CDR3 is TGTGCCAGCAGCATCCGAACGCGGGGGACGGGTAACTATGGCTACACCTTC. Amino acid sequence: CASSIRTRGTGNYGYTF.